These T cell receptor beta chains were read from a single sample in a study of blood T cells in healthy people across ages. In TCRdb, the 5' RACE reads were re-called with MiXCR into one record per CDR3 protein. The sample holds around 820,000 distinct CDR3 sequences; more than 20% are singletons and the top ten take under 4.5%. The data were also submitted as part of a second study, on T cells of mothers and their children.

Material for sequencing was blood. These receptors were taken from a boy aged 5-17 years in good health. Both conserved end residues are part of each CDR3. A D gene is named only where the DNA matches it firmly. Rows may omit the clone size; those that give it use once, few, many or a size class.

CASSLEGGWTDTQYF | TGCGCCAGCAGCTTGGAAGGGGGCTGGACAGATACGCAGTATTTT | - | TRBJ2-3 | TRBD1 | TRBV5-1
CASSQEPSGVFGELFF | TGCGCCAGCAGCCAAGAGCCTAGCGGGGTTTTCGGGGAGCTGTTTTTT | few | TRBJ2-2 | TRBD2 | TRBV4-3
CASRGQGDDTQYF | TGTGCCAGCAGGGGACAGGGCGATGATACGCAGTATTTT | - | TRBJ2-3 | TRBD1 | TRBV6-1
CASSLWKGNEQFF | TGTGCCAGCAGTTTATGGAAGGGGAATGAGCAGTTCTTC | - | TRBJ2-1 | - | TRBV28
CASSSEMTSTDTQYF | TGTGCCAGCAGTTCCGAAATGACTAGCACAGATACGCAGTATTTT | few | TRBJ2-3 | - | TRBV27
CASTWGAAQYF | TGTGCCAGCACGTGGGGGGCCGCGCAGTACTTC | - | TRBJ2-7 | - | TRBV6-5
CASRPLSGTQEQYF | TGTGCCAGCAGACCACTGTCCGGGACACAGGAGCAGTACTTC | - | TRBJ2-5 | - | TRBV6-2/TRBV6-3
CASSSRQGIGETQYF | TGTGCCAGCAGCTCCCGACAGGGGATAGGGGAGACCCAGTACTTC | few | TRBJ2-5 | TRBD1 | TRBV11-2
CASRHNSGSRYEQYF | TGTGCCAGCAGACACAATAGCGGGAGTCGGTACGAGCAGTACTTC | - | TRBJ2-7 | TRBD2 | TRBV27
CSVGQSSGNTIYF | TGCAGCGTTGGACAGAGCTCTGGAAACACCATATATTTT | many | TRBJ1-3 | - | TRBV29-1
CASSFRDEQFF | TGTGCCAGCAGTTTCAGGGATGAGCAGTTCTTC | - | TRBJ2-1 | - | TRBV12-3/TRBV12-4
CASSLEAGRAFF | TGTGCCAGCAGCTTAGAGGCCGGGAGAGCTTTCTTT | few | TRBJ1-1 | - | TRBV7-9
CASSVLGDTPYEQYF | TGTGCCAGCAGCGTTCTGGGGGACACACCCTACGAGCAGTACTTC | - | TRBJ2-7 | - | TRBV9